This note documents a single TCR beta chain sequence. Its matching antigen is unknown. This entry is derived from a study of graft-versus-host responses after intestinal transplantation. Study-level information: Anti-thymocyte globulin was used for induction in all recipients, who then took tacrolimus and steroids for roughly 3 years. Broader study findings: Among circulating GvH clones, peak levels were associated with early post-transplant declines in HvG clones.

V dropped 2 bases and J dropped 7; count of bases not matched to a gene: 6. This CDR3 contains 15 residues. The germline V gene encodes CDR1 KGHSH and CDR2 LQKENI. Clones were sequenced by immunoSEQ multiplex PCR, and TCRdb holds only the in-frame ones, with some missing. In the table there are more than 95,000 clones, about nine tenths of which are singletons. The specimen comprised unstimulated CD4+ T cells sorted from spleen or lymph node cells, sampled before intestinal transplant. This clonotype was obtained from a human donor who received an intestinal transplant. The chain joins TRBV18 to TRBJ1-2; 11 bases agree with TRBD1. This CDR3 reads CASSPYGQGASGYTF. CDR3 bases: TGTGCCAGCTCACCATACGGACAGGGGGCTTCTGGCTACACCTTC.